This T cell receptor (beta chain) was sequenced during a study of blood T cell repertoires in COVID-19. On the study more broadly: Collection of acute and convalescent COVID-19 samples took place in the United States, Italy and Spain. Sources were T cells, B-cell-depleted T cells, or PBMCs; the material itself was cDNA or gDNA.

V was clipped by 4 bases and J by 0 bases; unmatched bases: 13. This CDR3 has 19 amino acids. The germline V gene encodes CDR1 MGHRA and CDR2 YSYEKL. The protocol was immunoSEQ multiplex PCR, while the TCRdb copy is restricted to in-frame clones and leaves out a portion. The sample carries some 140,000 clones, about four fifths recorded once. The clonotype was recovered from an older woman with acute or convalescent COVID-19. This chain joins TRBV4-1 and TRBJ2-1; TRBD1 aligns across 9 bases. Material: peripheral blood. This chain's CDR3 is CASSRSPGTGPSSYNEQFF. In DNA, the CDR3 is TGCGCCAGCAGCCGATCCCCGGGGACAGGGCCGAGCTCCTACAATGAGCAGTTCTTC.